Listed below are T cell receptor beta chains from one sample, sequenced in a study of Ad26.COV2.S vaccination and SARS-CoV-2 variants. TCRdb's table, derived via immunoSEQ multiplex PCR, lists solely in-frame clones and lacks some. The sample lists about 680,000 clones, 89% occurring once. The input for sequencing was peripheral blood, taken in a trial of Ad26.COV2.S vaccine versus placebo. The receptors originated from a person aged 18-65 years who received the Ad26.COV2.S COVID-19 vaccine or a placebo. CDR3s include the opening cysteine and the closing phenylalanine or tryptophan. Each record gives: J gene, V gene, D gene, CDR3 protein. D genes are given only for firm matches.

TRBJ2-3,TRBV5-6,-,CASSPRPESTDTQYF
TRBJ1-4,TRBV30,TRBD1,CAWKGTGKEKLFF
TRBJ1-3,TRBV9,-,CASSVEDGNTIYF
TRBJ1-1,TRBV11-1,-,CASSLGTVNTEAFF
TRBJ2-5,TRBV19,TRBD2,CASRGLAKKETQYF
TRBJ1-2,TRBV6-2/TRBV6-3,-,CASSYPQIYGYTF
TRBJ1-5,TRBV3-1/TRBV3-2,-,CASSPRGDQPQHF
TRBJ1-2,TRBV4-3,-,CASSQEYGHRFYGYTF
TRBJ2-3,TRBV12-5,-,CASGLQGFTDTQYF
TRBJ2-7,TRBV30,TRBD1,CAWSATGTGIHF
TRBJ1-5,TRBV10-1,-,CASMGEGTSNQPQHF
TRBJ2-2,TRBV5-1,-,CASSLELRTGELFF
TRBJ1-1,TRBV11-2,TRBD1,CASSPGQGWTEAFF
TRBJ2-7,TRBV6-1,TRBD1,CASSDGTGTGYEQYF
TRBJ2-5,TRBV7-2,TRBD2,CATSGAGARETQYF
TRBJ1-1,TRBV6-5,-,CASSYRGYTEAFF
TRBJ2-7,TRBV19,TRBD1,CASKRDAGQVAYEQYF
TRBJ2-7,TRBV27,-,CASSLSGGGLSYEQYF
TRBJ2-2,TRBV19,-,CASSITGITGELFF
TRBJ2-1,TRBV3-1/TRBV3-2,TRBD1,CASSQELRTGGSEQFF
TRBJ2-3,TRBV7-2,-,CASRPGQRSSTDTQYF
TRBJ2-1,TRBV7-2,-,CASSFSSSYNEQFF
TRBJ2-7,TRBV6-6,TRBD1,CASSHGQGALYEQYF
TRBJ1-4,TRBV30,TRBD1,CAWSVTGTGVDGKLFF
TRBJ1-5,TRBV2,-,CASKTDGYSNQPQHF
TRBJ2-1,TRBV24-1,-,CATSDLERNEQFF
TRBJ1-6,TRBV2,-,CASSAAGAHNSPLHF
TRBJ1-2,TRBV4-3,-,CASSQEAGEGYGYTF
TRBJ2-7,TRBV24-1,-,CATSDPRYSYEQYF
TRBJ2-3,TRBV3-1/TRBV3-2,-,CASRDFLIDTQYF
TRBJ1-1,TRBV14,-,CASSHALQGFTEAFF
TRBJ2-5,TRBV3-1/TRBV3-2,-,CASSQVIQETQYF
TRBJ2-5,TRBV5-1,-,CASSLVPPETQYF
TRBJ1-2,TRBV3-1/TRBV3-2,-,CASSHQGGGRGYTF
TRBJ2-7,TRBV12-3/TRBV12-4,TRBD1,CASSLDRSYEQYF
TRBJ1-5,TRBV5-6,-,CASSFYGEGTQHF
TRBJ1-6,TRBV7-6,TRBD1,CASSGLGQGGNSPLHF
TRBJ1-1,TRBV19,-,CASSMKAVNTEAFF
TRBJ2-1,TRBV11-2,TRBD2,CASSLEETSILYNEQFF
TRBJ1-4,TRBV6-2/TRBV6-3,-,CASSFEGKKLFF
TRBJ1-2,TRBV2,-,CASSERADSYGYTF
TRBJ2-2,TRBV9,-,CASSVAPRNTGELFF
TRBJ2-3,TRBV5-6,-,CASSLWGVDTQYF
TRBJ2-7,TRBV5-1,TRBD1,CASSWGTGDYEQYF
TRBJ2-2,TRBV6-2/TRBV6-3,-,CASSYGAGENTGELFF
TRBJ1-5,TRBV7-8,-,CASRRNSNQPQHF
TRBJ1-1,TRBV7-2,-,CASSLVGGEAFF
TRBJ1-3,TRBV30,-,CAWSVRGRNSAGNTIYF
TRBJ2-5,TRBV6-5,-,CASSNSLRRETQYF
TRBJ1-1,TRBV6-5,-,CASSYQGVWGTEAFF
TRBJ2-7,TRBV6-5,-,CASRNSHEQYF